The rows below give T cell receptor beta chains drawn from one sample of a study of CD8 T cells in Susac syndrome. TCRdb itself ran the immunoSEQ multiplex PCR reads through MiXCR, one entry per CDR3 protein. The repertoire holds 250,000 to 300,000 distinct CDR3 sequences, with around 84% as singletons. Material for sequencing was CD8+ T cells from PBMCs. All receptors derive from a human donor with multiple sclerosis. The conserved cysteine and the conserved F or W are not part of the CDR3 here. A D gene is named only where the DNA matches it firmly.

d_call,v_call,j_call,cdr3_aa
TRBD2,TRBV15,TRBJ2-1,ATSRLAGVQWFSSYNEQF
NA,TRBV6-5,TRBJ2-6,ASSYLKGSGPGANVLT
NA,TRBV10-2,TRBJ2-7,ASSESPATYEQY
NA,TRBV5-5,TRBJ2-3,ASSRGSGSRTDTQY
NA,TRBV28,TRBJ2-3,ASSLERRNTDTQY
TRBD1,TRBV27,TRBJ1-1,ASSGQGFAEAF
NA,TRBV27,TRBJ1-1,ASSLGAGERNTEAF
NA,TRBV12-5,TRBJ2-3,ASGITDTQY
NA,TRBV19,TRBJ2-5,ASSIGQWEETQY
NA,TRBV15,TRBJ2-3,ATSTDRAIVDTQY
TRBD2,TRBV20-1,TRBJ2-1,SAPSGRRYNEQF
NA,TRBV2,TRBJ1-4,ASSEDFNEKLF
NA,TRBV15,TRBJ2-1,ATSRVPEGDNEQF
NA,TRBV20-1,TRBJ2-7,SARTGGGGEQY
NA,TRBV30,TRBJ2-2,AWSVGNTGELF
NA,TRBV28,TRBJ1-5,ASSFRGVGRRYSNQPQH
NA,TRBV29-1,TRBJ2-1,SVGGSSSYNEQF
NA,TRBV28,TRBJ1-4,ASSWVGEYEKLF
NA,TRBV9,TRBJ2-6,ASSVPRQGGSNVLT
TRBD1,TRBV5-1,TRBJ1-1,ASSARQGKNTEAF
NA,TRBV7-3,TRBJ1-1,ASSLSRDNTEAF
NA,TRBV9,TRBJ2-1,ASSVEGIGQF
NA,TRBV20-1,TRBJ1-2,SASLWTLNYGYT
NA,TRBV9,TRBJ2-1,ASSVAAVNEQF
NA,TRBV5-6,TRBJ1-1,ASSLRTMNTEAF
NA,TRBV20-1,TRBJ2-1,SAKGSPSSYNEQF
NA,TRBV7-8,TRBJ2-2,ASSSSKGGGELF
TRBD2,TRBV11-2,TRBJ2-5,ASSFWTSGDKETQY
TRBD2,TRBV14,TRBJ2-7,ASSPGTSGTPYEQY
NA,TRBV27,TRBJ1-1,ASRPRYFLTGGEAF
NA,TRBV5-1,TRBJ1-6,ASSLEGRSPLH
NA,TRBV6-5,TRBJ2-1,VSSYQGNVNEQF
NA,TRBV7-9,TRBJ1-2,ASSFTEGYT
NA,TRBV10-2,TRBJ2-1,ASSELKVEQF
TRBD1,TRBV20-1,TRBJ1-2,SGLQGDYGYT
NA,TRBV7-9,TRBJ2-1,ASSLAKGREIPYNEQF
NA,TRBV5-1,TRBJ2-3,ASSLDGASTDTQY
NA,TRBV7-9,TRBJ2-2,ASSIVVRVPGELF
NA,TRBV11-2,TRBJ2-5,ASSLGFRSRGETQY
TRBD2,TRBV7-8,TRBJ2-1,ASSLGGIEQF
TRBD1,TRBV28,TRBJ2-5,ASSRWTGKETQY
NA,TRBV27,TRBJ2-7,ASSRGTIDEQY
NA,TRBV29-1,TRBJ2-7,SVGGAGTREQY
TRBD1,TRBV10-3,TRBJ1-2,AISGQGAGGGYGYT
TRBD1,TRBV27,TRBJ1-5,ASSPHDRGDQPQH
NA,TRBV27,TRBJ1-2,ASSLSEGRVNGYT
NA,TRBV5-1,TRBJ2-5,ASSSSGGPLQETQY